This TCR beta chain was retrieved from a study of T cells expressing NK-cell markers. For the study at large: HCMV seropositivity marked seven of the eight sequenced donors; one was seronegative.

TCRdb re-called the 5' RACE reads and catalogs CDR3 proteins one per entry, DNA excluded. This sample's table has 500,000 to 700,000 distinct CDR3 sequences. The sample taken for sequencing was blood T cells: a sorted CD56 or NKG2C T cell subset, CD4+ or CD8+ T cells, or bulk PBMC T cells (not recorded which). This receptor was taken from a young man in good health.

The CDR3 spells CASSPLRGNSGANVLTF. The chain is built from TRBV18 and TRBJ2-6; TCRdb lists TRBD1, though no DNA is available to test this call. The V gene's germline CDR1 is KGHSH and CDR2 LQKENI. The length of the CDR3 is 17 residues.